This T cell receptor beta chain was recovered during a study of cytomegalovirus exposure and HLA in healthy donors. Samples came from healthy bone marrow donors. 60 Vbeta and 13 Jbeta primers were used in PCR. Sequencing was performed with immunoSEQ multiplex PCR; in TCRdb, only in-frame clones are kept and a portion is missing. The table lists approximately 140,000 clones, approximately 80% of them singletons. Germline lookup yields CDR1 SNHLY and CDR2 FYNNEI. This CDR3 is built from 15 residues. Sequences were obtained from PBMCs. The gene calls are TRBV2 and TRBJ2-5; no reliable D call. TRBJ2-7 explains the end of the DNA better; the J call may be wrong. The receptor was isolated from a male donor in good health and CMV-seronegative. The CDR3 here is CASSETLTYYYEQYF. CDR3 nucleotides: TGTGCCAGCAGTGAAACCCTGACGTATTACTACGAGCAGTACTTC.